This T cell receptor (beta chain) came from a study of OX40 agonist ivuxolimab in advanced cancers. Study-wide background: Enrollees could have had prior anti-PD-1, anti-PD-L1 or anti-CTLA-4 therapy, which 40% to 45% had received. The study reported partial responses in three patients: one hepatocellular carcinoma, two cutaneous melanoma.

Sampling times: baseline, cycle 4 day 1, cycle 7 day 1. Overall study findings and caveats: More expanded clones were seen, on average, in CD8+ T cells than in CD4+.

In regard to this clone: Its matching antigen is unknown.

Assay: immunoSEQ multiplex PCR; the TCRdb copy retains only in-frame clones and omits some. The table lists about 85,000 clones, around 86% of them singletons, with roughly 0.3% in the top ten. The CDR3 has 13 residues. Between the trimmed V and J ends, which lost 3 bases and 6 bases, there was a span of 11 bases. Germline CDR1 is SNHLY and CDR2 is FYNNEI. The V call is TRBV2, the J call TRBJ1-1; D gene uncertain. This material consisted of CD4+ or CD8+ T cells sorted from blood, taken in a trial of the OX40 agonist ivuxolimab. This TCR came from an adult with an advanced solid tumor such as melanoma, head and neck, liver or kidney cancer. For the CDR3, the DNA is TGTGCCAGCAGTGATGGTAGACCCTCTGAAGCTTTCTTT. Translating it yields CASSDGRPSEAFF. The full variable domain, with the rest looked up from reference TRBV2 and TRBJ1-1, is EPEVTQTPSHQVTQMGQEVILRCVPISNHLYFYWYRQILGQKVEFLVSFYNNEISEKSEIFDDQFSVERPDGSNFTLKIRSTKLEDSAMYFCASSDGRPSEAFFGQGTRLTVV.